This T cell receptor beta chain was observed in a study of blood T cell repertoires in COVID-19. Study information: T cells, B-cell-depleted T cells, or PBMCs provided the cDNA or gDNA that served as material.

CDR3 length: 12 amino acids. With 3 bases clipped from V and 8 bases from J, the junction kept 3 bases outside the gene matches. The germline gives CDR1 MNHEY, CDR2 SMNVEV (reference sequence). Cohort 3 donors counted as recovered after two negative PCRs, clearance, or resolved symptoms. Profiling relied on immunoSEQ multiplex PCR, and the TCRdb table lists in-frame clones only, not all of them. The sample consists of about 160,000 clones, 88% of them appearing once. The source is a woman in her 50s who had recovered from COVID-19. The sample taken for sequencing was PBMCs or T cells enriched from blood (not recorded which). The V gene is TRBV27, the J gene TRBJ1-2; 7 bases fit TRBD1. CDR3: CASSFRGGGYTF. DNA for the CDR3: TGTGCCAGCAGTTTTCGAGGGGGCGGCTACACCTTC.